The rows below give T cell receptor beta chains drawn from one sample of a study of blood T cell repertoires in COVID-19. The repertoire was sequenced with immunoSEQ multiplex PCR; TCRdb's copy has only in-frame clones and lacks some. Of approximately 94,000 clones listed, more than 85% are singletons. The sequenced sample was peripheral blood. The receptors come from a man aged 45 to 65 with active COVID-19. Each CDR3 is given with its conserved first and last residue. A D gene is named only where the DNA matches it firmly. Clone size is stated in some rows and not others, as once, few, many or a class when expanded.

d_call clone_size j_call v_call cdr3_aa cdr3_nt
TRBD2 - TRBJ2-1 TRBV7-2 CASSRIAGVAPGEQFF TGTGCCAGCAGCAGGATAGCGGGAGTTGCACCGGGTGAGCAGTTCTTC
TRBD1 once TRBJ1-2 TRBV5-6 CASSWDRLYGYTF TGTGCCAGCAGCTGGGACAGATTATATGGCTACACCTTC
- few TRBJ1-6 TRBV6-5 CASSYSGRANSPLHF TGTGCCAGCAGTTACTCGGGCAGGGCTAATTCACCCCTCCACTTT
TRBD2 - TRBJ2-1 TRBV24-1 CATSESGTSVREQFF TGTGCCACCAGTGAGTCCGGGACTAGCGTTCGTGAGCAGTTCTTC
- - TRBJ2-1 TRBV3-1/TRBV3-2 CASSQLAGYNEQFF TGTGCCAGCAGCCAGCTAGCTGGCTACAATGAGCAGTTCTTC
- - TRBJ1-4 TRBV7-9 CASSPGSEGETNEKLFF TGTGCCAGCAGCCCCGGCTCCGAGGGGGAAACTAATGAAAAACTGTTTTTT
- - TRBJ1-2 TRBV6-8 CASRPIADSHSYGYTF TGTGCCAGCAGGCCTATCGCTGACAGCCACTCCTATGGCTACACCTTC
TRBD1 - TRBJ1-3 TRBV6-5 CASSRNRGSGNTIYF TGTGCCAGCAGTCGCAACAGGGGCTCTGGAAACACCATATATTTT
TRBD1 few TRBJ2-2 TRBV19 CASSNRGRRTGELFF TGTGCCAGTAGTAACAGGGGGCGACGCACCGGGGAGCTGTTTTTT
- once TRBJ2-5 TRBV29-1 CSVAGGGETQYF TGCAGCGTTGCAGGGGGAGGCGAGACCCAGTACTTC
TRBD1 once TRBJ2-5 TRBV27 CASSSRQGAWGETQYF TGTGCCAGCAGTTCCCGACAGGGGGCTTGGGGAGAGACCCAGTACTTC
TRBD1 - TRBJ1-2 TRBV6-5 CASSMTGIYGYTF TGTGCCAGCAGCATGACAGGGATCTATGGCTACACCTTC
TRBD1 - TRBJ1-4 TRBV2 CASKDRATNEKLFF TGTGCCAGCAAAGACAGGGCAACTAATGAAAAACTGTTTTTT
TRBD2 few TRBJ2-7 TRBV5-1 CASSLGRTSGHEQYF TGCGCCAGCAGCTTGGGTCGGACTAGTGGCCACGAGCAGTACTTC
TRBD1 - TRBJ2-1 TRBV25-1 CASSGDRVFDEQFF TGTGCCAGCAGTGGGGACAGGGTCTTTGATGAGCAGTTCTTC
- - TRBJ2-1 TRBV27 CASSLFDEQFF TGTGCCAGCAGTTTGTTCGATGAGCAGTTCTTC
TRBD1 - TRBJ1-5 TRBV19 CASSIHFRRDRGVPNQPQHF TGTGCCAGTAGTATCCACTTCCGCCGGGACAGGGGAGTACCCAATCAGCCCCAGCATTTT
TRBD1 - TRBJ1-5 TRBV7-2 CASSLGDRTRNQPQHF TGTGCCAGCAGCCTGGGGGACAGGACGAGAAATCAGCCCCAGCATTTT
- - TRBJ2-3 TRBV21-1 CASFARRPNTQYF TGTGCCAGCTTCGCCAGGCGTCCAAATACGCAGTATTTT
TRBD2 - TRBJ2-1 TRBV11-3 CASSQGLAPDYNEQFF TGTGCCAGCAGCCAAGGACTAGCCCCGGACTACAATGAGCAGTTCTTC
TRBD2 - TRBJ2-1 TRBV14 CASSQDPWGGVGNEQFF TGTGCCAGCAGCCAAGATCCCTGGGGGGGGGTAGGCAATGAGCAGTTCTTC
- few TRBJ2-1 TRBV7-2 CASSLGSVNEQFF TGTGCCAGCAGCTTAGGGTCGGTTAATGAGCAGTTCTTC
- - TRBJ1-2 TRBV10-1 CASSDGRGTAYTF TGCGCCAGCAGTGATGGTAGGGGGACGGCCTACACCTTC
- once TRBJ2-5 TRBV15 CATSGLGGTQETQYF TGTGCCACTTCCGGCCTAGGGGGAACCCAAGAGACCCAGTACTTC
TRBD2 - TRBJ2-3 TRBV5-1 CASSLLAGLRVTQYF TGCGCCAGCAGCTTACTAGCGGGCCTCAGAGTTACGCAGTATTTT
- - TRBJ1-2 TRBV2 CASSEGMADGYTF TGTGCCAGCAGTGAAGGAATGGCGGATGGCTACACCTTC
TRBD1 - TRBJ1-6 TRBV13 CASSLEGQLSSYNSPLHF TGTGCCAGCAGCTTAGAGGGACAGTTGAGCTCCTATAATTCACCCCTCCACTTT
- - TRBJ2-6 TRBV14 CASSQGPLQGSGANVLTF TGTGCCAGCAGCCAAGGTCCTTTACAGGGCTCTGGGGCCAACGTCCTGACTTTC
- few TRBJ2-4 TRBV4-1 CASSPEAMRENIQYF TGCGCCAGCAGCCCAGAGGCGATGAGGGAAAACATTCAGTACTTC
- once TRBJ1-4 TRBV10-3 CAISDGVGNEKLFF TGTGCCATCAGTGACGGGGTAGGCAATGAAAAACTGTTTTTT
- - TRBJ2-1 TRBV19 CASSIFSGTYNEQFF TGTGCCAGTAGTATATTTTCAGGAACCTACAATGAGCAGTTCTTC
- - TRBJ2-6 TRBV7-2 CASSPGQSGANVLTF TGTGCCAGCAGCCCCGGACAGTCGGGGGCCAACGTCCTGACTTTC
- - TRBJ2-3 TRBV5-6 CASSLSRRASTDTQYF TGTGCCAGCAGCCTATCTCGGAGGGCTAGCACAGATACGCAGTATTTT
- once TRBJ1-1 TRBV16 CASSQNEGGTEAFF TGTGCCAGCAGCCAGAACGAGGGGGGGACTGAAGCTTTCTTT
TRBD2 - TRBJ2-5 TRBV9 CASKLASASETQYF TGTGCCAGCAAACTAGCGTCGGCTTCCGAGACCCAGTACTTC
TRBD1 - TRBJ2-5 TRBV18 CASSPRTGNQETQYF TGTGCCAGCTCACCAAGGACAGGGAACCAAGAGACCCAGTACTTC
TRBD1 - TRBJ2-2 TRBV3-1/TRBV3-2 CASSQGQGNTGELFF TGTGCCAGCAGCCAAGGACAGGGCAACACCGGGGAGCTGTTTTTT
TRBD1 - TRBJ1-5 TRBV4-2 CASSPSDRGVSSNQPQHF TGTGCCAGCAGCCCATCGGACAGGGGGGTGTCAAGCAATCAGCCCCAGCATTTT
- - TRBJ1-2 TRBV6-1 CASSEEGPLTF TGTGCCAGCAGTGAAGAGGGGCCCCTCACCTTC
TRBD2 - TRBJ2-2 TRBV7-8 CASSIRSSGGNTGELFF TGTGCCAGCAGCATCCGTTCTAGCGGGGGAAACACCGGGGAGCTGTTTTTT
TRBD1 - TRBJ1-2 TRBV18 CASSRDRRTNYGYTF TGTGCCAGCTCACGGGACAGGAGGACTAACTATGGCTACACCTTC
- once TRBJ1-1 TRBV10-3 CAISESQGLVGTEAFF TGTGCCATCAGTGAGTCCCAGGGGTTGGTAGGGACTGAAGCTTTCTTT
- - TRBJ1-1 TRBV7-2 CASSLVLPNTEAFF TGTGCCAGCAGCTTAGTTCTACCGAACACTGAAGCTTTCTTT
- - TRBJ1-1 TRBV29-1 CSVAPGGIEAFF TGCAGCGTTGCCCCCGGGGGAATTGAAGCTTTCTTT
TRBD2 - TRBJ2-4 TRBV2 CASSTGLAVAKNIQYF TGTGCCAGCAGCACGGGACTAGCGGTAGCCAAAAACATTCAGTACTTC
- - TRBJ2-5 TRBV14 CASSRNSGGTRYF TGTGCCAGCAGCCGTAACTCAGGCGGGACCCGGTACTTC
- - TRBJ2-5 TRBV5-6 CASSLAGETQYF TGTGCCAGCAGCTTGGCCGGGGAGACCCAGTACTTC
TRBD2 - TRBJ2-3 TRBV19 CASSIMASGITDTQYF TGTGCCAGTAGTATAATGGCTAGCGGGATCACAGATACGCAGTATTTT
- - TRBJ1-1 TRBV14 CASSQERRLSAFF TGTGCCAGCAGCCAAGAAAGGAGGCTCTCGGCTTTCTTT
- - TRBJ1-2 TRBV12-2 CASHSTGGGYTF TGTGCAAGTCACTCCACCGGGGGGGGCTACACCTTC
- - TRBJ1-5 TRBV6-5 CASSPGLSTGQPQHF TGTGCCAGCAGTCCGGGACTGTCGACGGGGCAGCCCCAGCATTTT
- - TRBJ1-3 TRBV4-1 CASSQGQGVIENTIYF TGCGCCAGCAGCCAAGGACAAGGGGTAATCGAAAACACCATATATTTT
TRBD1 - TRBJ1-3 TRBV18 CASSLQRDRGSGNTIYF TGTGCCAGCTCACTACAACGGGACAGGGGCTCTGGAAACACCATATATTTT
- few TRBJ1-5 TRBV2 CASSDNSNQPQHF TGTGCCAGCAGTGATAACAGTAATCAGCCCCAGCATTTT
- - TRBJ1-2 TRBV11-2 CASSQDRNAYGYTF TGTGCCAGCAGCCAAGACAGGAACGCGTATGGCTACACCTTC
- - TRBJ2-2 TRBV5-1 CASSLVTLNTGELFF TGCGCCAGCAGCTTGGTGACACTGAATACCGGGGAGCTGTTTTTT
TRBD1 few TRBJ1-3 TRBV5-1 CASSRGDSSGNTIYF TGCGCCAGCAGCCGTGGGGACAGCTCTGGAAACACCATATATTTT